The 14 T cell receptor beta chains below were found in one sample sequenced in a study of regulatory T cells in long-lasting Graves disease. Through Arm-PCR of CDR3 regions and iRepertoire HTBI primers, TCR beta libraries were built. TCRdb re-called the multiplex PCR reads with MiXCR, one entry per CDR3 protein. This table has 350,000 to 450,000 distinct CDR3 sequences, roughly 25% appearing once. The time point denotes: persistent/refractory GD, antithyroid drugs over 5 years with positive TRAb. The TCR library was made from RNA that had been extracted from PBMCs in TRIzol. This specimen was peripheral blood mononuclear cells (PBMCs), taken when the disease was refractory, from a patient treated with antithyroid drugs. These receptors were obtained from a woman aged 35 to 49 with Graves disease.

The sample holds many counts of this clonotype. The chain couples TRBV20-1 to TRBJ1-5; 8 bases agree with TRBD1. V was clipped by 5 bases and J by 6 bases; unmatched bases: 6. Germline CDR1 is DFQATT and CDR2 is SNEGSKA (reference sequence). CDR3 size: 13 residues. CDR3 loop: CSAPTGGGQPQHF. DNA of the CDR3: TGCAGTGCTCCTACAGGGGGAGGTCAGCCCCAGCATTTT.

The chain uses TRBV12-3 or TRBV12-4 and TRBJ2-7; 10 nucleotides match TRBD2. The CDR3 contains 12 residues. V shed 10 bases and J 3 bases; nucleotides not matched to a gene: 3. The CDR3, as DNA: TGTGCCATCGGGACTAGCGTCTACGAGCAGTACTTC. Translating it yields CAIGTSVYEQYF.

As to this clonotype: Compared with germline, one end of the junction differs, possibly owing to a read error. This rearrangement joins TRBV30 to TRBJ1-2; D is perhaps TRBD1 (5 bases). CDR1 is GTSNPN and CDR2 is SVGIG in the germline V gene (reference sequence). The CDR3 is 14 amino acids. Here the CDR3 reads CARREQVPLYGYTF. The CDR3 coding sequence is TGTGCCCGGAGGGAACAGGTTCCCCTCTATGGCTACACCTTC.

The chain is built from TRBV28 and TRBJ2-7, with 12 bases that match TRBD1. J gave up 9 bases and V 2 bases, and 5 bases lay outside the gene matches. The CDR3 extends over 14 amino acids. In germline, CDR1 is MDHEN, CDR2 SYDVKM. The CDR3 region is CASSLGGTGGGQYF. As DNA, the CDR3 is TGTGCCAGCAGTTTAGGGGGGACAGGGGGCGGGCAGTACTTC.

There are many counts of this clonotype. The rearrangement uses TRBV20-1 and TRBJ1-5, with no clear D. Trimming shortened V by 7 bases and J by 6 bases, and 7 bases separated the two germline ends. The CDR3 is 10 amino acids. CDR1 is DFQATT and CDR2 is SNEGSKA in the germline V gene (reference sequence). DNA of the CDR3: TGCAGTGTGAGTGGTCAGCCCCAGCATTTT. Protein product: CSVSGQPQHF.

In its sample, this clonotype was seen many times. The genes are TRBV6-2 or TRBV6-3 and TRBJ2-7, with D possibly being TRBD1 (5 bases). Germline V gene sequence: CDR1 MNHEY, CDR2 SVGEGT. The CDR3 runs 15 residues. V dropped 0 bases and J dropped 2 bases, with 11 bases sitting between them. The DNA for the CDR3 is TGTGCCAGCAGTTACTCGTACAGGAATACCTACGAGCAGTACTTC. This encodes CASSYSYRNTYEQYF.

The sample holds many counts of this clonotype. V usage is TRBV6-1 and J usage is TRBJ2-7; D is unresolved. The CDR3 length is 11 residues. Trimming took 6 bases from V and 3 from J, leaving 6 bases between them. Germline V gene lookup returns CDR1 MNHNS and CDR2 SASEGT. The CDR3: CASRTHYEQYF. CDR3 nucleotides: TGTGCCAGCAGGACACACTACGAGCAGTACTTC.

The chain joins TRBV6-2 or TRBV6-3 to TRBJ2-7; D gene uncertain. V lost 0 bases and J lost 3, with 9 bases in between. The CDR3 length is 14 residues. The germline V gene has CDR1 MNHEY and CDR2 SVGEGT. The CDR3 spells CASSYSPASYEQYF. The CDR3 nucleotides read TGTGCCAGCAGTTACTCGCCAGCGAGCTACGAGCAGTACTTC.

V is TRBV20-1 and J is TRBJ1-2; a weak D match, TRBD1 (5 bases). Trimming removed 4 bases from V and 2 bases from J, with 11 bases in between. The CDR3 is 13 residues long. The germline V gene has CDR1 DFQATT and CDR2 SNEGSKA (reference sequence). The CDR3 nucleotides read TGCAGTGCTAAGATCCGGGACAACTATGGCTACACCTTC. This translates into CSAKIRDNYGYTF.

This sequence joins TRBV27 and TRBJ2-7, with D perhaps given as TRBD1 or TRBD2 (5 bases each). The CDR3 contains 13 residues. Trimming cost V 8 bases and J 4 bases, with 15 bases left between them. Germline lookup yields CDR1 MNHEY and CDR2 SMNVEV (reference sequence). The CDR3 region is CASGLRGAYEQYF. The CDR3 DNA reads as TGTGCCAGCGGCCTTCGGGGCGCATACGAGCAGTACTTC.

The V call is TRBV19, the J call TRBJ1-4; D is unclear. The CDR3 covers 14 residues. Looked up from germline, CDR1 is LNHDA and CDR2 is SQIVND (reference sequence). The V end was cut by 1 base, the J end by 4 bases, with 7 bases between. This CDR3 is CASSIAGINEKLFF. The DNA of the CDR3 is TGTGCCAGTAGTATAGCGGGAATTAATGAAAAACTGTTTTTT.

This chain connects TRBV20-1 to TRBJ2-7; the D gene is possibly TRBD2 (6 bases). The CDR3 runs to 15 residues. Deletions cut 7 bases from V and 3 bases from J, with 22 bases between. Per germline, CDR1 DFQATT and CDR2 SNEGSKA (reference sequence). The CDR3 loop reads CSVGPRGGFDYEQYF. CDR3 DNA sequence: TGCAGTGTTGGGCCCCGGGGAGGCTTTGACTACGAGCAGTACTTC.

The chain uses TRBV10-3 and TRBJ2-2; D is uncertain. Germline CDR1 and CDR2: ENHRY and SYGVKD. CDR3 size: 12 residues. V was clipped by 7 bases and J by 6 bases, with 9 bases between them. This CDR3 is CAIKLISGELFF. In DNA, the CDR3 is TGTGCCATCAAGCTGATCTCCGGGGAGCTGTTTTTT.

This clonotype has a count of ten or more. CDR3 amino acids: CASSLDPVLSYEQYF. CDR3 DNA: TGTGCCAGCAGCTTAGATCCAGTCCTGTCCTACGAGCAGTACTTC. The chain joins TRBV11-2 to TRBJ2-7; D gene uncertain. Trimming pared 0 bases from V and 1 base from J, leaving 10 bases between. The length of the CDR3 is 15 residues. From germline, CDR1 is SGHAT and CDR2 FQNNGV. Full variable domain (remainder filled in from reference TRBV11-2 and TRBJ2-7): EAGVAQSPRYKIIEKRQSVAFWCNPISGHATLYWYQQILGQGPKLLIQFQNNGVVDDSQLPKDRFSAERLKGVDSTLKIQPAKLEDSAVYLCASSLDPVLSYEQYFGPGTRLTVT.